One T cell receptor beta chain is described in this entry. Authors' methods: Estimated nucleated cell counts came from reference gene primer amplification. Only in-frame clones appear in the TCRdb table, and some are missing; sequencing was by immunoSEQ multiplex PCR. Clonal size and the V and J genes are those of that table, whereas D and trimming came from the DNA. This sample carries tens of thousands of clones, roughly 85% of them seen once, and the ten largest clones take about 16%. The entry originates in a study of blood T cell repertoires in COVID-19. Study overall: The study drew acute and convalescent COVID-19 samples from the United States, Italy and Spain. PBMCs, B-cell-depleted T cells, or T cells provided the cDNA or gDNA that made up the material.

The CDR3 has 12 residues. The V gene lost 7 bases and the J gene lost 7 bases, with 14 bases spanning the gap. Germline lookup yields CDR1 ENHRY and CDR2 SYGVKD. Sequenced: peripheral blood. The source is a woman aged 55-69 years with active COVID-19. The chain has TRBV10-3 and TRBJ2-7; possible D gene TRBD1, 6 bases. CDR3 DNA: TGTGCCATCAATGACAGGATGAGTGAGCAGTACTTC. Its protein is CAINDRMSEQYF.